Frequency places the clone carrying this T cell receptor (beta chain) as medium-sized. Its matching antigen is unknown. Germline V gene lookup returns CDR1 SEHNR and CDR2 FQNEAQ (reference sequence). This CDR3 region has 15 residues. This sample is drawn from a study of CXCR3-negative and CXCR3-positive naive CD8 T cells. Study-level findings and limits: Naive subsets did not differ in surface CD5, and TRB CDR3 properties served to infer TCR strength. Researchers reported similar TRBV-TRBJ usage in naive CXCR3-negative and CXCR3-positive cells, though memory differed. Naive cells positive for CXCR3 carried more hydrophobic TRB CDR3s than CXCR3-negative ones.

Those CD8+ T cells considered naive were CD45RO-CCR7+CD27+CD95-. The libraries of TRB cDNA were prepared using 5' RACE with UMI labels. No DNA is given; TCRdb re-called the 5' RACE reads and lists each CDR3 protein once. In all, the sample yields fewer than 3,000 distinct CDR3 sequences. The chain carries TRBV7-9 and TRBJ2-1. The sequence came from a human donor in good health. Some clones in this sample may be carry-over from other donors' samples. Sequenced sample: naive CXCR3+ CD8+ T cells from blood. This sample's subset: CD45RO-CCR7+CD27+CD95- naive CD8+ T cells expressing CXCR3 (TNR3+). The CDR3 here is CSSQIGGSSYNEQFF. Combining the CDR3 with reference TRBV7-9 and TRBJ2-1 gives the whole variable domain DTGVSQNPRHKITKRGQNVTFRCDPISEHNRLYWYRQTLGQGPEFLTYFQNEAQLEKSRLLSDRFSAERPKGSFSTLEIQRTEQGDSAMYLCSSQIGGSSYNEQFFGPGTRLTVL.